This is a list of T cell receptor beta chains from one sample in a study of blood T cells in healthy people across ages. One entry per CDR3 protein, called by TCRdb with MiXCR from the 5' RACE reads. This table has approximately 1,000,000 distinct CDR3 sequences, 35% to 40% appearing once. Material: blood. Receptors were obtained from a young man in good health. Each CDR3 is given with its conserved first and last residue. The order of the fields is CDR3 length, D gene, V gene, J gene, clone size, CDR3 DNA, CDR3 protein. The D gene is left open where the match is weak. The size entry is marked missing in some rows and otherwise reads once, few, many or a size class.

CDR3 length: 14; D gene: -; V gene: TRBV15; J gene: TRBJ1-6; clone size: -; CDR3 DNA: TGTGCCACCAGCAGAGGGGTGGATAATTCACCCCTCCACTTT; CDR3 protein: CATSRGVDNSPLHF
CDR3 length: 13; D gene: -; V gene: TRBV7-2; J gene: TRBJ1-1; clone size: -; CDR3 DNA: TGTGCCAGCAGCTTAGACAGCACCACTGAAGCTTTCTTT; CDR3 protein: CASSLDSTTEAFF
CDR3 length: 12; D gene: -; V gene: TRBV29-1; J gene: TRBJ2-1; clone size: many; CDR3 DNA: TGCAGCGTTGGGTCAGGTTACAATGAGCAGTTCTTC; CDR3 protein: CSVGSGYNEQFF
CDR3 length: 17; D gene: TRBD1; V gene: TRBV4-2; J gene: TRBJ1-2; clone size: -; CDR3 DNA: TGTGCCAGCAGCCTAGCGAACGACAGGGGGATCCCCGATGGCTACACCTTC; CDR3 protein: CASSLANDRGIPDGYTF
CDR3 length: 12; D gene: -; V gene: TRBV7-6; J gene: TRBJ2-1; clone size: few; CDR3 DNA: TGTGCCAGCAGCTTAGCTACTAGGGGGCAGTTCTTC; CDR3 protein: CASSLATRGQFF
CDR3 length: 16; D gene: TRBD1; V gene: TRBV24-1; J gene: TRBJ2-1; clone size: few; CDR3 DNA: TGTGCCACCAGTCCAAGGCAGGGGGATCACTACAATGAGCAGTTCTTC; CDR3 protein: CATSPRQGDHYNEQFF
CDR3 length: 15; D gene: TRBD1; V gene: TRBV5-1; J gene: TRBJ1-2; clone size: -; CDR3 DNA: TGCGCCAGCAGCTTGGACGGGACAGGTGCCGGCGGCTACACCTTC; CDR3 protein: CASSLDGTGAGGYTF
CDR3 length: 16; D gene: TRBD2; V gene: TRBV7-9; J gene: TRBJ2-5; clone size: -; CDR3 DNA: TGTGCCAGCAGACATGGACTAGCGGGGGCTTCAGAGACCCAGTACTTC; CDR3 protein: CASRHGLAGASETQYF
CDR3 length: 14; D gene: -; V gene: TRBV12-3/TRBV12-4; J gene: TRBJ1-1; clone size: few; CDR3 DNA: TGTGCCAGCAGTTTATCAGGGGCGCAGACTGAAGCTTTCTTT; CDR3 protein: CASSLSGAQTEAFF
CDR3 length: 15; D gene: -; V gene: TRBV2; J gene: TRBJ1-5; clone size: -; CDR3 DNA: TGTGCCAGCAGTGCCGACGGACTGAGCAATCAGCCCCAGCATTTT; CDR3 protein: CASSADGLSNQPQHF